The clone carrying this T cell receptor beta chain was seen at least ten times. A much larger clone is a single base away; this may be a read error. The data are from a study of Graves' ophthalmopathy and Graves' hyperthyroidism. Losses at the gene ends were 4 bases for V and 6 bases for J; bases not matched to a gene: 4. This CDR3 is 13 amino acids long. CDR1 is MNHEY, CDR2 SVGEGT, per germline. The study amplified TCR beta CDR3 regions using RNA transcripts. A first-round RT-PCR used HTBI primers, followed by a second-round multiplex PCR. A single record per CDR3 protein comes from TCRdb applying MiXCR to the multiplex PCR reads. This table has over 450,000 distinct CDR3 sequences, over 13% appearing once.

Material for sequencing was blood. This clonotype originated in a woman between 25 and 40 years old with Graves' ophthalmopathy. The genes are TRBV6-2 or TRBV6-3 and TRBJ1-2; 8 bases match TRBD1. CDR3 sequence (DNA): TGTGCCAGCAGTTGGACAGGGAGGAATGGCTACACCTTC. Its translation is CASSWTGRNGYTF.